This TCR beta chain was found in a study of blood T cell repertoires in COVID-19. At the level of the study: Material from acute and convalescent COVID-19 was sourced from the United States, Italy and Spain.

The V end lost 0 bases, the J end lost 6 bases, and 21 bases lay between the germline ends. CDR3 size: 17 residues. Germline V gene lookup returns CDR1 SGDLS and CDR2 YYNGEE. Original analysis: Reference gene primer amplification yielded estimated nucleated cell counts. The table came from immunoSEQ multiplex PCR; TCRdb's copy has only in-frame clones and leaves some out. The DNA was the basis for D and trimming; V, J and clone size are from that table. The sample has 110,000 to 150,000 clones; more than 80% are singletons. The chain links TRBV9 to TRBJ1-2; no firm D call. This clonotype was sampled from an elderly woman in a cohort sampled during active or convalescent COVID-19. Sample: peripheral blood. CDR3 protein: CASSVDPLPERENGYTF. The CDR3 DNA follows: TGTGCCAGCAGCGTAGACCCACTCCCGGAAAGGGAGAATGGCTACACCTTC.